This T cell receptor beta chain was captured in a study of response to subunit inactivated influenza vaccine. Notes on the study in general: T cells newly recruited by each seasonal influenza vaccination are few, the authors suggested.

On this clonotype itself: What it recognizes is unknown.

TCRdb re-called the RT-PCR reads through MiXCR, storing one row per CDR3 protein. The sample shows 500,000 to 600,000 distinct CDR3 sequences, 10% to 15% of them seen only once. This specimen was PBMCs from blood, taken roughly 46 days after vaccination. This sequence was found in a man in his forties or fifties who received an inactivated influenza vaccine.

The CDR3 DNA sequence: TGCAGTGCGGCCCGACAGGGGGATTACGATACGCAGTATTTT. The encoded protein is CSAARQGDYDTQYF. The chain joins TRBV20-1 to TRBJ2-3, with 9 nucleotides matching TRBD1. The CDR3 loop spans 14 amino acids. Germline CDR1 DFQATT, CDR2 SNEGSKA (reference sequence). V was clipped by 6 bases and J by 6 bases; unmatched bases: 10.